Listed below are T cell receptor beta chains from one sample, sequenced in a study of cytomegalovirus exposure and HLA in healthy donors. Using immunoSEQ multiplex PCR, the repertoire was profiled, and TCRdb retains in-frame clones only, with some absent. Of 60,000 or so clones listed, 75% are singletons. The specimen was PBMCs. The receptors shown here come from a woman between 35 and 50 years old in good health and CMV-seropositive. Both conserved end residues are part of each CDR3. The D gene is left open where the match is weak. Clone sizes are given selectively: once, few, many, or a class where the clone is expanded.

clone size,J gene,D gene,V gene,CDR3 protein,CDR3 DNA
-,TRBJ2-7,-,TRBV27,CASSLEVGGDYEQYF,TGTGCCAGCAGTTTAGAGGTAGGGGGGGACTACGAGCAGTACTTC
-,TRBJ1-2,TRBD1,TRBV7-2,CASRGQGLGYTF,TGTGCCAGCAGGGGACAGGGCTTGGGCTACACCTTC
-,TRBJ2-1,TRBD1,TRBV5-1,CASSLGSGTGGRNEQFF,TGCGCCAGCAGCTTGGGTTCTGGGACAGGGGGCCGGAATGAGCAGTTCTTC
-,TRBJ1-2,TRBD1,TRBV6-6,CASSYGQGVIGYTF,TGTGCCAGCAGTTACGGTCAGGGGGTAATCGGCTACACCTTC
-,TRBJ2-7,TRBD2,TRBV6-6,CASSSETSGALYEQYF,TGTGCCAGCAGTTCCGAGACTAGCGGGGCCCTCTACGAGCAGTACTTC
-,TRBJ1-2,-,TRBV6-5,CASSSPGGVYGYTF,TGTGCCAGCAGCTCTCCGGGGGGGGTATACGGCTACACCTTC
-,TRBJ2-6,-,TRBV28,CASSTSGAGANVLTF,TGTGCCAGCAGTACCTCAGGGGCTGGGGCCAACGTCCTGACTTTC
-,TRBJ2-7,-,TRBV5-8,CASSLARGSAYF,TGTGCCAGCAGCTTGGCAAGGGGGTCAGCGTACTTC
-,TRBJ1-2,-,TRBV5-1,CASSPDGTGGYTF,TGCGCCAGCAGCCCAGACGGTACGGGGGGCTACACCTTC
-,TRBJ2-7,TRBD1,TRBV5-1,CASSLWTGYEQYF,TGCGCCAGCAGCTTATGGACAGGCTACGAGCAGTACTTC
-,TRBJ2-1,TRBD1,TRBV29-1,CTDRGQNNEQFF,TGCACGGACAGGGGGCAAAACAATGAGCAGTTCTTC
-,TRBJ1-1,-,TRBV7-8,CASSLTPRLNTEAFF,TGTGCCAGCAGTCTTACCCCCAGGTTGAACACTGAAGCTTTCTTT
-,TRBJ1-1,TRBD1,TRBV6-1,CASSGDRGDTEAFF,TGTGCCAGCAGTGGGGACAGGGGGGACACTGAAGCTTTCTTT
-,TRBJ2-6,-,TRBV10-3,CAISEGSGMTGANVLTF,TGTGCCATCAGTGAGGGGTCAGGGATGACTGGGGCCAACGTCCTGACTTTC
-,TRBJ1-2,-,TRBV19,CASSMDRGGNGYTF,TGTGCCAGTAGTATGGACAGAGGGGGAAATGGCTACACCTTC
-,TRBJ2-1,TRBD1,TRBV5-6,CASSLTGTDEQFF,TGTGCCAGCAGCCTGACAGGGACGGATGAGCAGTTCTTC
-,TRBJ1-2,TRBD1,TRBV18,CASSPRELGTVSYGYTF,TGTGCCAGCTCACCACGGGAGTTAGGGACAGTAAGCTATGGCTACACCTTC
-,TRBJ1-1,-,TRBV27,CASSLGGRTEAFF,TGTGCCAGCAGTTTAGGGGGGAGGACTGAAGCTTTCTTT
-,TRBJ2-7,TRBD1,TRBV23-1,CASSQGTGLEYF,TGCGCCAGCAGTCAAGGGACAGGGTTGGAGTACTTC
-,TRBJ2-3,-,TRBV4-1,CASSRNSGAQGGTQYF,TGCGCCAGCAGCCGGAATAGCGGGGCCCAGGGGGGTACGCAGTATTTT
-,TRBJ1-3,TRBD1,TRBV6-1,CAINRGGGNTIYF,TGTGCCATCAACAGGGGGGGTGGAAACACCATATATTTT
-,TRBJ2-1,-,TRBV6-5,CASSSHSSVNEQFF,TGTGCCAGCAGTTCCCACTCATCCGTCAATGAGCAGTTCTTC
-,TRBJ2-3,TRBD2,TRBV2,CASGQRGYTDTQYF,TGTGCCAGCGGCCAGCGGGGGTACACAGATACGCAGTATTTT
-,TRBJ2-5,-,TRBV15,CATSRNLQETQYF,TGTGCCACCAGCAGAAATCTCCAAGAGACCCAGTACTTC
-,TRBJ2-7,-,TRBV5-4,CASSLRGEHEQYF,TGTGCCAGCAGCTTGCGTGGGGAGCACGAGCAGTACTTC
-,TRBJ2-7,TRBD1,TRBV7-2,CASSSLGQGGDEQYF,TGTGCCAGCAGCTCGTTGGGACAGGGAGGCGACGAGCAGTACTTC
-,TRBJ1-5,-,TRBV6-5,CASSTLRGGKHF,TGTGCCAGCAGTACGCTGCGGGGGGGGAAGCATTTT
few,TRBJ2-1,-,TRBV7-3,CASSWEAGWNEQFF,TGTGCCAGCAGCTGGGAGGCAGGGTGGAATGAGCAGTTCTTC
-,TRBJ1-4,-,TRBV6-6,CASRDNGQKLFF,TGTGCCAGCCGGGACAACGGGCAAAAACTGTTTTTT